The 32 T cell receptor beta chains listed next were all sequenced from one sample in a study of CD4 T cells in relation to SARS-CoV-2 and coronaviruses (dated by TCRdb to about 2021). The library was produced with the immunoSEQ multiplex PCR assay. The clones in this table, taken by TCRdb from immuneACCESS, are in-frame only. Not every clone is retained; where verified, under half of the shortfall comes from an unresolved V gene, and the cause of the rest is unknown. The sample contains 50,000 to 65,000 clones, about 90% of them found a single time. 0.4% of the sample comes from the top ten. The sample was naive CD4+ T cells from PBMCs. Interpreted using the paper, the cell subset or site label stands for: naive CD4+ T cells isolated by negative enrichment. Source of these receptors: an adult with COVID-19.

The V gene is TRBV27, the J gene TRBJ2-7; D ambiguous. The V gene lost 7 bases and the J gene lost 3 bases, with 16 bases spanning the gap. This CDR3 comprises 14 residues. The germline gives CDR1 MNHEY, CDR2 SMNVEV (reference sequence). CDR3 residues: CASKVRGTYYEQYF. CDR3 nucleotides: TGTGCCAGCAAAGTTCGTGGCACCTACTACGAGCAGTACTTC.

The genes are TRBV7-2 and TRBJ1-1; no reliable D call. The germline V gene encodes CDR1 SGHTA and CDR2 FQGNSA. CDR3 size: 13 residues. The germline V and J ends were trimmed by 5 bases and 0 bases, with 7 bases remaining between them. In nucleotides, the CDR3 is TGTGCCAGCAGCCGTACCATGAACACTGAAGCTTTCTTT. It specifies CASSRTMNTEAFF.

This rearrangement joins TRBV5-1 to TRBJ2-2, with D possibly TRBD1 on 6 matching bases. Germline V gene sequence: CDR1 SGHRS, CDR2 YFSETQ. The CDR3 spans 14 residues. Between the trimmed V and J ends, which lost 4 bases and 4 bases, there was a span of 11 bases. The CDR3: CASSTGQPTGELFF. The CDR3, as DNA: TGCGCCAGCAGCACCGGACAGCCCACCGGGGAGCTGTTTTTT.

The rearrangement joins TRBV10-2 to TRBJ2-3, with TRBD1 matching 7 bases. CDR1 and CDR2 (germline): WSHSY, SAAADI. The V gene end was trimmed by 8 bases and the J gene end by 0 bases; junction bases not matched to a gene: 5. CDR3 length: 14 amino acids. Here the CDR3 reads CASRTGTSTDTQYF. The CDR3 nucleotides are TGCGCCAGCCGGACAGGTACCAGCACAGATACGCAGTATTTT.

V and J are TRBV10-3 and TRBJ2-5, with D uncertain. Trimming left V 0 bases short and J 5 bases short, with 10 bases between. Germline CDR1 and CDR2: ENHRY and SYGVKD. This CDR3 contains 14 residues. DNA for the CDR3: TGTGCCATCAGTGAGTCGATGGGCCGGGAGACCCAGTACTTC. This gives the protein CAISESMGRETQYF.

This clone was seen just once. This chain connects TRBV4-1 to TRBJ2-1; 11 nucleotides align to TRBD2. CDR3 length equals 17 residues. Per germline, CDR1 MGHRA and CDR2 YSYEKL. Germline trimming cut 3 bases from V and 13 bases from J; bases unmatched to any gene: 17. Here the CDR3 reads CASSHSVSGRAFPPQFF. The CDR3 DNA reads TGCGCCAGCAGCCATAGCGTTAGCGGGAGGGCCTTCCCCCCCCAGTTCTTC.

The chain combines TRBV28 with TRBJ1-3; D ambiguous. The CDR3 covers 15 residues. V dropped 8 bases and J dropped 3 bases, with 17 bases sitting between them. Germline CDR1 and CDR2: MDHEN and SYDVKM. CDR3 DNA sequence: TGTGCCAGCGTTGATATCGTTAAAGGTGGAAACACCATATATTTT. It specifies CASVDIVKGGNTIYF.

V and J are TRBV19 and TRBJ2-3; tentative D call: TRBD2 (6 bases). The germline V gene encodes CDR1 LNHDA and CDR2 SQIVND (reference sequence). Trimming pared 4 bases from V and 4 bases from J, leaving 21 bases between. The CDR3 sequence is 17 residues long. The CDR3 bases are TGTGCCAGTAGTAAAGACTCCTTCGGGTCGGGGGCAGATACGCAGTATTTT. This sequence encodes CASSKDSFGSGADTQYF.

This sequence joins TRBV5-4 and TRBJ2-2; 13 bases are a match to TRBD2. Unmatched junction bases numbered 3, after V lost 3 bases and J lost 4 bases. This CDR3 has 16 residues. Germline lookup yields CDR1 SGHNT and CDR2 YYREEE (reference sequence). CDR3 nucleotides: TGTGCCAGCAGCTCCCGGACTAGCGGGAGCACCGGGGAGCTGTTTTTT. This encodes CASSSRTSGSTGELFF.

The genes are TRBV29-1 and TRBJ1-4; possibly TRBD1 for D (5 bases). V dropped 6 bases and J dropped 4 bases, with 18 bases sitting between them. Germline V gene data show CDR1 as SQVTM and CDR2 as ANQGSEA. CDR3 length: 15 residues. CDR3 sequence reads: CSVLDTGRSNEKLFF. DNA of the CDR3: TGCAGCGTCCTGGACACGGGACGGAGTAATGAAAAACTGTTTTTT.

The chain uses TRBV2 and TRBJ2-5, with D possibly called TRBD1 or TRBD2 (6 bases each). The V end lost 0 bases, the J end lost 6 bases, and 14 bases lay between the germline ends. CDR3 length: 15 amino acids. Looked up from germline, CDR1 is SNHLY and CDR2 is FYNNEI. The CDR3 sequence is CASSEAEGVVKTQYF. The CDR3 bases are TGTGCCAGCAGTGAAGCGGAGGGGGTGGTGAAGACCCAGTACTTC. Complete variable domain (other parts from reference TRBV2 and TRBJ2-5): EPEVTQTPSHQVTQMGQEVILRCVPISNHLYFYWYRQILGQKVEFLVSFYNNEISEKSEIFDDQFSVERPDGSNFTLKIRSTKLEDSAMYFCASSEAEGVVKTQYFGPGTRLLVL.

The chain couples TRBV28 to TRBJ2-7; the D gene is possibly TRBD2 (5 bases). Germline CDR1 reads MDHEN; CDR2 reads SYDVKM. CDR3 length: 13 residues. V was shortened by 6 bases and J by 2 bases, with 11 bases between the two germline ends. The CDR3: CASSRRNPYEQYF. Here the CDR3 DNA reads TGTGCCAGCAGCAGGAGGAATCCCTACGAGCAGTACTTC.

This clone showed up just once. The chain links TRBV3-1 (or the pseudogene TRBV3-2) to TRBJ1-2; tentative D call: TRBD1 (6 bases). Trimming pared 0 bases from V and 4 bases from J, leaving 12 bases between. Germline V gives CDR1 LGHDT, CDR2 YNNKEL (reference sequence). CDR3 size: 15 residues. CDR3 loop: CASSQDGAGVYGYTF. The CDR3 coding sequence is TGTGCCAGCAGCCAAGATGGTGCAGGGGTCTATGGCTACACCTTC.

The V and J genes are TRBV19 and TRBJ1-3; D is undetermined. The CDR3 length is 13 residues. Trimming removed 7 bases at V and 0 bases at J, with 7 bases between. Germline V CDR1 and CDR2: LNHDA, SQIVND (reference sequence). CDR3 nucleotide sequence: TGTGCCAGTAAGCGGAGCTCTGGAAACACCATATATTTT. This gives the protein CASKRSSGNTIYF.

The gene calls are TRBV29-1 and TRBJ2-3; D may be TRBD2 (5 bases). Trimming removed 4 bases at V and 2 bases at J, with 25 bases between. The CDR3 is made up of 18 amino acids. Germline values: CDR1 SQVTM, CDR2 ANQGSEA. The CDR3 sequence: CSVAGLSGRRASTDTQYF. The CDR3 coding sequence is TGCAGCGTTGCAGGCCTCAGCGGAAGGAGAGCATCCACAGATACGCAGTATTTT.

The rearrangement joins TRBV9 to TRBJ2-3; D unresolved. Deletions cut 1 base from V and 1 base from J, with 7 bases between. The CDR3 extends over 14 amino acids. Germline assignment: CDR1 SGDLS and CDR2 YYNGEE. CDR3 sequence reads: CASSVQSGTDTQYF. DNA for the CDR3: TGTGCCAGCAGCGTACAAAGCGGCACAGATACGCAGTATTTT.

The DNA of the CDR3 is TGCAGCGTTGGAGGCAGGGGGGCGTACAATGAGCAGTTCTTC. Its translation: CSVGGRGAYNEQFF. The chain carries TRBV29-1 and TRBJ2-1; TRBD1 is a possible D gene (7 bases). This CDR3 is 14 amino acids long. Trimming left V 4 bases short and J 4 bases short, with 14 bases between. The germline V gene has CDR1 SQVTM and CDR2 ANQGSEA.

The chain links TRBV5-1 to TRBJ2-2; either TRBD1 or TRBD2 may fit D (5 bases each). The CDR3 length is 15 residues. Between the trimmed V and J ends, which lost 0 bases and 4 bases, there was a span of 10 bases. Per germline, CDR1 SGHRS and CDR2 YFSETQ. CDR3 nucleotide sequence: TGCGCCAGCAGCTTGGCGGGGCAGGGCACCGGGGAGCTGTTTTTT. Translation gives CASSLAGQGTGELFF.

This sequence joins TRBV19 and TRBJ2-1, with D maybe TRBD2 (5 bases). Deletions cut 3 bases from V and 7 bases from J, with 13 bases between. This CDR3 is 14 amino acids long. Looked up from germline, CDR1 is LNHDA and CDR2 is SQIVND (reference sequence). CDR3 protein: CASSIRGPMNEQFF. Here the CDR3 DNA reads TGTGCCAGTAGTATCCGGGGTCCCATGAATGAGCAGTTCTTC.

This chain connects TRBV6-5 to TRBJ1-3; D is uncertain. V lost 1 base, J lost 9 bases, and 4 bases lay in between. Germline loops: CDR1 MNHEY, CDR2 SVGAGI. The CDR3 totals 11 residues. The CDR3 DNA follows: TGTGCCAGCAGTTACTTCGGCACCATATATTTT. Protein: CASSYFGTIYF.

The DNA of the CDR3 is TGCAGCGTTGAGGTCTTCCCAATAGATGAGCAGTTCTTC. Its protein product is CSVEVFPIDEQFF. The chain combines TRBV29-1 with TRBJ2-1; D is uncertain. The CDR3 contains 13 residues. CDR1 and CDR2 (germline): SQVTM, ANQGSEA. The V and J ends lost 3 bases and 8 bases respectively, with 14 bases between them.

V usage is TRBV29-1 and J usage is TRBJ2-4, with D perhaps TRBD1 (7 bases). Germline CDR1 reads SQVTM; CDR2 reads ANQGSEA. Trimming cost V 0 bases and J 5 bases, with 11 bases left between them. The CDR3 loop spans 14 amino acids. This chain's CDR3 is CSVEEGRGENIQYF. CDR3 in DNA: TGCAGCGTTGAAGAAGGCAGGGGGGAAAACATTCAGTACTTC.

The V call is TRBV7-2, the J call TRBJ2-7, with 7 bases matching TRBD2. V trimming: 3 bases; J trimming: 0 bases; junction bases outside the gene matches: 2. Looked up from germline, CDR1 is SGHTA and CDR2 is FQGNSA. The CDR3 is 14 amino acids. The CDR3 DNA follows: TGTGCCAGCAGCTTTGGCGGGGGCTCCTACGAGCAGTACTTC. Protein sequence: CASSFGGGSYEQYF.

The CDR3 protein is CASSKLGGQPQHF. CDR3 sequence (DNA): TGTGCCAGTAGTAAACTCGGGGGTCAGCCCCAGCATTTT. The V call is TRBV19, the J call TRBJ1-5, with D maybe TRBD1 (5 bases). V lost 4 bases, J lost 6 bases, and 10 bases lay in between. Germline V lookup: CDR1 LNHDA, CDR2 SQIVND (reference sequence). This CDR3 has 13 residues.

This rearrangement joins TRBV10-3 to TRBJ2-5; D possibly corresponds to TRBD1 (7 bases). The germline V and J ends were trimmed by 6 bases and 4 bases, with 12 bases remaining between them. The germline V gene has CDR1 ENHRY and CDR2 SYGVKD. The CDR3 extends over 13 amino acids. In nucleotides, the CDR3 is TGTGCCATCAGCCCAGGGGGAGGAGAGACCCAGTACTTC. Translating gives CAISPGGGETQYF.

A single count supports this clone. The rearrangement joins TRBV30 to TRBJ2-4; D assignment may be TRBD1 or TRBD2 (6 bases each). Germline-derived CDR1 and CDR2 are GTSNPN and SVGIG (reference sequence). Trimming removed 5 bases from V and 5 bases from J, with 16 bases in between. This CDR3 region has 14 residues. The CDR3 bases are TGTGCCTGGGGCTCGGGGGCCGCGGAAAACATTCAGTACTTC. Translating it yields CAWGSGAAENIQYF.

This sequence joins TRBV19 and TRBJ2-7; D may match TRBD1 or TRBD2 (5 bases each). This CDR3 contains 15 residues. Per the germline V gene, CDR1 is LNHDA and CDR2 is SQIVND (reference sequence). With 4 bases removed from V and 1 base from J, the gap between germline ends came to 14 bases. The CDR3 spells CASSRGTGESYEQYF. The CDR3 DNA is TGTGCCAGTAGTAGGGGGACGGGCGAATCCTACGAGCAGTACTTC.

The CDR3 DNA follows: TGCGCCAGCAGCCAAGATCGGGGACTAGCGTTATACGAGCAGTACTTC. This encodes CASSQDRGLALYEQYF. The chain employs TRBV4-1 and TRBJ2-7, with 10 positions matching TRBD2. With V trimmed by 0 bases and J by 4 bases, 6 bases remained unmatched. Germline assignment: CDR1 MGHRA and CDR2 YSYEKL. This CDR3 comprises 16 residues.

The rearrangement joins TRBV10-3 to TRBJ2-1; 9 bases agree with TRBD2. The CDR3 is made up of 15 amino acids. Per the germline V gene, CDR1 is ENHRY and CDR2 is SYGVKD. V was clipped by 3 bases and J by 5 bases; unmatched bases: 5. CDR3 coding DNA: TGTGCCATCAGTGACTCAGCGGGAGGTCACAATGAGCAGTTCTTC. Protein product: CAISDSAGGHNEQFF.

The CDR3 here is CASSVLASGMNEQFF. For the CDR3, the DNA is TGTGCCAGCAGCGTATTGGCTAGCGGGATGAATGAGCAGTTCTTC. The chain joins TRBV9 to TRBJ2-1; 9 bases are a match to TRBD2. Unmatched junction bases numbered 6, after V lost 1 base and J lost 7 bases. This CDR3 has 15 residues. Germline V CDR1 and CDR2: SGDLS, YYNGEE.

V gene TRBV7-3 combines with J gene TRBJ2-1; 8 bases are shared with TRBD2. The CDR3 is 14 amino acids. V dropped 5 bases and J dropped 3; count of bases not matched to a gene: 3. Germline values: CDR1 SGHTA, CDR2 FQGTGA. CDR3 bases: TGTGCCAGCAGCACCGGGACTAGCTACAATGAGCAGTTCTTC. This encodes CASSTGTSYNEQFF.

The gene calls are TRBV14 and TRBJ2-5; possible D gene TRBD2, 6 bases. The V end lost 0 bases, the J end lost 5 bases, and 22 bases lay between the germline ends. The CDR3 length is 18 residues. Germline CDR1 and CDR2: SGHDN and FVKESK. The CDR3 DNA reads TGTGCCAGCAGCCAAGAGAGACGGTTCGGGAGAGCCAGGGAGACCCAGTACTTC. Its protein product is CASSQERRFGRARETQYF.